In this sample, the clone carrying this T cell receptor beta chain turned up many times. No antigen is known for it. The sample is drawn from a study of molecular identifiers for immune sequencing clone quantification. Input for naive CD8 libraries was 20,000 to 1,000,000 sorted cells; the RNA fraction used was 10%, 30% or 50%. Naive CD8 T cells were sorted as CD8+CD4-CCR7+CD45RA+. Previously published methods and listed TCR primers were used for the bulk TCR libraries. Each CDR3 protein is one row after TCRdb ran MiXCR on the PCR reads. Here the sample spans a few hundred thousand distinct CDR3 sequences, 24% being singletons. Deletions cut 2 bases from V and 6 bases from J, with 11 bases between. The CDR3 runs to 13 residues. Germline CDR1 is SGDLS and CDR2 is YYNGEE. Study-level points and caveats: Clones with over 20 RNA copies captured over 99% of effector molecules but under 1% of naive ones.

Source material: naive CD8+ T cells from blood, with Jurkat cell RNA spiked in. Described subset: FACS-sorted CD8+CD4-CCR7+CD45RA+ naive T cells. The rearrangement links TRBV9 to TRBJ1-1; D unclear. The sequence was obtained from a human donor in good health. Some libraries in this study had Jurkat cell RNA spiked in. The CDR3 region is CASSVNPSPEAFF. The CDR3 DNA reads TGTGCCAGCAGCGTTAACCCGTCGCCTGAAGCTTTCTTT.